The TCR beta chain described here comes from a study of T-cell reconstitution after alpha-beta-depleted transplantation in children. This clonotype was recorded a few times. Library preparation (for TCRbeta) was performed with unique molecular identifiers. TCRdb reprocessed the PCR reads via MiXCR and lists one record per CDR3 protein. The data show 600,000 to 700,000 distinct CDR3 sequences, roughly 15% seen once. Germline values: CDR1 SQVTM, CDR2 ANQGSEA. The CDR3 runs 17 residues. The ends lost 4 bases at V and 0 bases at J; junction bases unmatched: 11. The J gene is TRBJ1-2, the V gene TRBV29-1, with TRBD1 matching over 10 bases. Sequencing was performed on PBMCs from the stem cell graft donor, taken from the stem cell graft. The sequence was obtained from a human donor who donated a stem cell graft to a child with acute myeloid leukemia. CDR3 amino acids: CSVADFETGGANYGYTF. The DNA for the CDR3 is TGCAGCGTTGCCGATTTCGAGACAGGGGGCGCTAACTATGGCTACACCTTC.